The following is a T cell receptor beta chain sequence with its context. Its cognate antigen is unknown. This specimen comes from a study of shared clonotypes between healthy human individuals. Genomic DNA of each subset was evenly split across several immunoSEQ plates. Sequencing was performed with immunoSEQ multiplex PCR; in TCRdb, only in-frame clones are kept and a portion is missing. The table records about 600,000 clones, approximately 97% of them present only once. CDR3 length: 15 residues. The germline V gene has CDR1 LNHDA and CDR2 SQIVND (reference sequence). The V end was cut by 1 base, the J end by 6 bases, with 12 bases between. Whole-study results and caveats: Incompleteness in sorted-subset sequencing, despite large depth, was shown by rarefaction. Estimated richness was generally greater in naive than memory subsets.

A CD45RA-negative memory subset and a CD45RA+ naive subset were separated from the CD4+ cells. This sequence originates from a woman aged 25-40 years in good health. Sequenced material: naive CD4+ T cells sorted from blood. Subset defined: CD45RA+ positively selected. The chain couples TRBV19 to TRBJ2-2; tentative D call: TRBD1 (6 bases). For the CDR3, the DNA is TGTGCCAGTAGTATAGGGACAGTACTCGCCGGGGAGCTGTTTTTT. Protein product: CASSIGTVLAGELFF.